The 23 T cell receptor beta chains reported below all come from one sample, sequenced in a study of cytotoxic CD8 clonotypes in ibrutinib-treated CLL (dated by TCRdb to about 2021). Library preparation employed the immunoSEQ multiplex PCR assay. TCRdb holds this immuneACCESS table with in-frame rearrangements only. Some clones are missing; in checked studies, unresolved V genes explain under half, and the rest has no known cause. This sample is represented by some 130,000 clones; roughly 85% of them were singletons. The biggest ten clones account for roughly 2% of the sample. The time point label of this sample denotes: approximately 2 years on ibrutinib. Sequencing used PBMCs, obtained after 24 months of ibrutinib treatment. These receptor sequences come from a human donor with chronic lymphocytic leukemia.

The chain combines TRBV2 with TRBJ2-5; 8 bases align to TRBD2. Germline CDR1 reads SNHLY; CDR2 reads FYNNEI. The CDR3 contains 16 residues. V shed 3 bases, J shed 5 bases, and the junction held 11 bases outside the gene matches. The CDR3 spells CASSEIPLAGVETQYF. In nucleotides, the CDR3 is TGTGCCAGCAGTGAGATTCCTCTAGCGGGTGTGGAGACCCAGTACTTC.

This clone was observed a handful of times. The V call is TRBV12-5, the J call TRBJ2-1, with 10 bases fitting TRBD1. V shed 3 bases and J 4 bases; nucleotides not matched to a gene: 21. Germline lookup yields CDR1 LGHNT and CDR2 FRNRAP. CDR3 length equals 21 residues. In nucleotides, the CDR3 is TGTGCTAGTGGTTTAACCCCAATCCCCGGGACAGGGGCGAGGATGTACAATGAGCAGTTCTTC. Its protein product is CASGLTPIPGTGARMYNEQFF.

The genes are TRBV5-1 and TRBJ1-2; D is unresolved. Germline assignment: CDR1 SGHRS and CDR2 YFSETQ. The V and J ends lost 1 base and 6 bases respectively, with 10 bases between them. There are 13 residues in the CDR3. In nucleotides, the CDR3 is TGCGCCAGCAGCTTGCCGGGGAGGAATGGCTACACCTTC. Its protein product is CASSLPGRNGYTF.

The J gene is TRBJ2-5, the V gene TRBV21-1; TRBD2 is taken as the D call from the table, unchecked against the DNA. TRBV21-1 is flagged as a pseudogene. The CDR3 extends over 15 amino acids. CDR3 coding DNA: TGTGCCAGCAGCAAAGCCTACGGGGGAGGAAAGACCCAGTACTTC. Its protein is CASSKAYGGGKTQYF.

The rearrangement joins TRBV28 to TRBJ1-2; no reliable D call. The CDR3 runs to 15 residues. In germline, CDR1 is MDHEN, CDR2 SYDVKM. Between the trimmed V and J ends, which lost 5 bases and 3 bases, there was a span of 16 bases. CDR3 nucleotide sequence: TGTGCCAGCAGTCCCAAATTGGGGAATTACTATGGCTACACCTTC. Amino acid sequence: CASSPKLGNYYGYTF.

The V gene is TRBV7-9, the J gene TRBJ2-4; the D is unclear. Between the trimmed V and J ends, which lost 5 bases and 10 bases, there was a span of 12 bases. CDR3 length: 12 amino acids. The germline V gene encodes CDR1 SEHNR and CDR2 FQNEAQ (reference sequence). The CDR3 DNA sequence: TGTGCCAGCAGCCAAGAATCCGTTATTCAGTACTTC. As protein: CASSQESVIQYF.

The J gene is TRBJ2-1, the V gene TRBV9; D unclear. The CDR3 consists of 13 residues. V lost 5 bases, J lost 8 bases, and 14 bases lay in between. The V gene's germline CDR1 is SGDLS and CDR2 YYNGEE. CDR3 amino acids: CASSLGNIDEQFF. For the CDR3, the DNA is TGTGCCAGCAGTCTGGGGAATATCGATGAGCAGTTCTTC.

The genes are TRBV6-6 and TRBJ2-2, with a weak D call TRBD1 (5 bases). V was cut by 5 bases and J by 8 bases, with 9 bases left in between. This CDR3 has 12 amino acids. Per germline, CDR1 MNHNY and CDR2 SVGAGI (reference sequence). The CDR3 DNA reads TGTGCCAGCAGTCTAGGGGCTGGGGAGCTGTTTTTT. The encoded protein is CASSLGAGELFF.

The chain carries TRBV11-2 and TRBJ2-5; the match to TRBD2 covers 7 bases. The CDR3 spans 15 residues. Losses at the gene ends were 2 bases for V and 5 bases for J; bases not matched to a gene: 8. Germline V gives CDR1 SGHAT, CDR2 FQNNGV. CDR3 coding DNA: TGTGCCAGCAGCTTATCTGCGGGAGCCGGCGAGACCCAGTACTTC. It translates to CASSLSAGAGETQYF.

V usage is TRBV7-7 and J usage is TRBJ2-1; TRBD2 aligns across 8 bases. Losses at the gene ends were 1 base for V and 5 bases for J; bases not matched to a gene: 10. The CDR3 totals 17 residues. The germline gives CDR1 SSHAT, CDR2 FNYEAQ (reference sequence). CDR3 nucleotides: TGTGCCAGCAGCTTAGAAGTGGGTAGCGGGGCAAACAATGAGCAGTTCTTC. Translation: CASSLEVGSGANNEQFF.

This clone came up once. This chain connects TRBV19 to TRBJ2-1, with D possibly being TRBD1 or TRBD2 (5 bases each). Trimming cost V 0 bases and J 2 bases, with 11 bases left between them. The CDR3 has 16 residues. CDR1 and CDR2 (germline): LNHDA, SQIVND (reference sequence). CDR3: CASSIEVRGAYNEQFF. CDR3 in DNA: TGTGCCAGTAGTATAGAGGTACGAGGGGCCTACAATGAGCAGTTCTTC.

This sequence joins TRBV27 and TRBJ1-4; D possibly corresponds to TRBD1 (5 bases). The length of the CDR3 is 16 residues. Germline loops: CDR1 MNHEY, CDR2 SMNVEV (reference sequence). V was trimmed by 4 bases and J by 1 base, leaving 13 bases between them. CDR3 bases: TGTGCCAGCAGTTCGTGGCAGGGCAGAACTAATGAAAAACTGTTTTTT. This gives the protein CASSSWQGRTNEKLFF.

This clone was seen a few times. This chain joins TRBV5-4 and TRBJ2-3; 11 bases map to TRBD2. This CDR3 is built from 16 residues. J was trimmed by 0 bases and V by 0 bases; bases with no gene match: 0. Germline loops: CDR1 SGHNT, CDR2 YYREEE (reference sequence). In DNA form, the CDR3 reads TGTGCCAGCAGCTTGGGACTAGCGGGGAGCACAGATACGCAGTATTTT. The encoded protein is CASSLGLAGSTDTQYF.

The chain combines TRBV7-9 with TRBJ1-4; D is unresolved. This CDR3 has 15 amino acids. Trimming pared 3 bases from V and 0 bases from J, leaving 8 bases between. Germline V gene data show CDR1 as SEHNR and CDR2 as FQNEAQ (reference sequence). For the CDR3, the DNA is TGTGCCAGCAGCTTCCCAGGAGCAACTAATGAAAAACTGTTTTTT. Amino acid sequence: CASSFPGATNEKLFF.

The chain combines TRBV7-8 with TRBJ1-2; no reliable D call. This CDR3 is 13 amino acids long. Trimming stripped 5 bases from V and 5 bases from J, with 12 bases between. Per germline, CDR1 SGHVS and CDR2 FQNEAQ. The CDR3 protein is CASSQDGPYGYTF. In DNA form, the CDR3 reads TGTGCCAGCAGCCAGGACGGCCCATATGGCTACACCTTC.

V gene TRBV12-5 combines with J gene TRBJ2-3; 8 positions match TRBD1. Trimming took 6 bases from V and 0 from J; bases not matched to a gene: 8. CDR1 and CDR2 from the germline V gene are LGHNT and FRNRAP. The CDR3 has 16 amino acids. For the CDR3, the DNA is TGTGCTAGTGGCCCTGGGACAGGCCGGAGCACAGATACGCAGTATTTT. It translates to CASGPGTGRSTDTQYF.

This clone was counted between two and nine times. In nucleotides, the CDR3 is TGCAGCGGCGCCGGGGATAATGAAAAACTGTTTTTT. Protein: CSGAGDNEKLFF. The chain uses TRBV29-1 and TRBJ1-4; no reliable D call. This CDR3 has 12 residues. Per the germline V gene, CDR1 is SQVTM and CDR2 is ANQGSEA. The ends were cut back, 7 bases at V and 4 bases at J, with 10 bases in the middle. Combining the CDR3 with reference TRBV29-1 and TRBJ1-4 gives the whole variable domain SAVISQKPSRDICQRGTSLTIQCQVDSQVTMMFWYRQQPGQSLTLIATANQGSEATYESGFVIDKFPISRPNLTFSTLTVSNMSPEDSSIYLCSGAGDNEKLFFGSGTQLSVL.

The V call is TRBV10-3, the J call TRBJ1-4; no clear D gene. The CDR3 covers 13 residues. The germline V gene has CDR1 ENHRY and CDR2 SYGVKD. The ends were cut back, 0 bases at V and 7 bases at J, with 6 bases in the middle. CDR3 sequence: CAISESAGEKLFF. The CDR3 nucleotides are TGTGCCATCAGTGAGTCGGCAGGTGAAAAACTGTTTTTT.

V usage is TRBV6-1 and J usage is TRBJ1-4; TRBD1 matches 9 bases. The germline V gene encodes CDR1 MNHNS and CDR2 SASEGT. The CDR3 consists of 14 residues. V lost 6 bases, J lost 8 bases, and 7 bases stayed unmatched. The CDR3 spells CASRRQGVWEKLFF. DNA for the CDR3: TGTGCCAGCAGACGACAGGGGGTATGGGAAAAACTGTTTTTT.

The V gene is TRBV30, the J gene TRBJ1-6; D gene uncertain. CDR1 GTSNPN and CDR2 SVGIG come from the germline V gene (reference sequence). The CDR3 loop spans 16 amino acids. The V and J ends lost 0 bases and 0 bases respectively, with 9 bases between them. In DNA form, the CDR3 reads TGTGCCTGGAGTGTAAGAGAGAGCTCCTATAATTCACCCCTCCACTTT. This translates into CAWSVRESSYNSPLHF.

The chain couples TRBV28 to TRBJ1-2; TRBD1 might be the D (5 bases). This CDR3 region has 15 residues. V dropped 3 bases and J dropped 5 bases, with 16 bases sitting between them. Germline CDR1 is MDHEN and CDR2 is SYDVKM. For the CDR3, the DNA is TGTGCCAGCAGTTTGGGGGACCCGCCAAGATATGGCTACACCTTC. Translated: CASSLGDPPRYGYTF.

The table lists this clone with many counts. CDR3 sequence reads: CASSVLTSGNTIYF. Written as DNA, the CDR3 is TGTGCCAGCAGCGTTTTGACATCTGGAAACACCATATATTTT. The chain carries TRBV9 and TRBJ1-3; the D is unclear. Germline V gene data show CDR1 as SGDLS and CDR2 as YYNGEE. Between the trimmed V and J ends, which lost 2 bases and 1 base, there was a span of 7 bases. This CDR3 has 14 amino acids.

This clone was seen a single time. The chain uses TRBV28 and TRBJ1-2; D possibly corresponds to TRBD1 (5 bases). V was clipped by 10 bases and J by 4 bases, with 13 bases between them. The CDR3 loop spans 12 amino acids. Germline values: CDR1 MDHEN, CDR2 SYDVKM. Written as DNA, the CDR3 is TGTGCCACGGGACCCGGCGCCTATGGCTACACCTTC. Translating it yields CATGPGAYGYTF.